This T cell receptor (beta chain) was captured in a study of radiation and T cells in renal cell carcinoma. Study in general: Nephrectomy followed 15 Gy stereotactic body radiation by 4 weeks. Study-wide points: In blood, top tumor clones expanded by 2 weeks, shrinking by 4.

Time point: baseline pretreatment blood. Treatment in this sample: 15 Gy SBRT to primary tumor, nephrectomy 4 weeks later. After SBRT, blood was collected at 2 and 4 weeks, plus baseline. This renal cell carcinoma was of the clear cell type. This table comes from immunoSEQ multiplex PCR, and its TCRdb copy is limited to in-frame clones, with some not included. The sample shows 120,000 to 150,000 clones, 83% of them seen only once. With regard to this clone: Its antigen is unknown.

The input for sequencing was blood, taken from a patient whose treatment included radiotherapy and nephrectomy. This receptor was obtained from a woman in her forties or fifties with renal cell carcinoma.

This CDR3 is CASSTGHSNSPLHF. CDR3 coding DNA: TGTGCCAGCAGCACCGGTCACTCTAATTCACCCCTCCACTTT. The chain uses TRBV5-6 and TRBJ1-6; D gene uncertain. The V gene's germline CDR1 is SGHDT and CDR2 YYEEEE. Trimming took 4 bases from V and 6 from J, leaving 11 bases between them. This CDR3 has 14 residues.